The 5 T cell receptor beta chains below come from one sample, sequenced in a study of cytomegalovirus exposure and HLA in healthy donors. Primers included in the PCR were 60 Vbeta and 13 Jbeta primers. Some clones are missing from TCRdb's copy, which holds only in-frame ones; the method was immunoSEQ multiplex PCR. In the table there are 140,000 to 150,000 clones, more than 9.5% of which are singletons. Sequencing was carried out using PBMCs. The receptors were gathered from a man aged 50-59 years in good health and CMV-seronegative.

This clone occurred a few times. The J gene is TRBJ1-2, the V gene TRBV7-9, with 8 nucleotides matching TRBD1. Trimming at V came to 4 bases and at J to 8 bases, leaving 6 bases not matched to a gene. The length of the CDR3 is 13 residues. Per the germline V gene, CDR1 is SEHNR and CDR2 is FQNEAQ (reference sequence). This CDR3 reads CASSSQGARGYTF. The CDR3 DNA reads TGTGCCAGCAGCTCCCAGGGGGCGAGAGGCTACACCTTC.

V is TRBV7-9 and J is TRBJ1-5, with 7 bases matching TRBD1. CDR3 size: 14 residues. Germline V CDR1 and CDR2: SEHNR, FQNEAQ (reference sequence). V shed 5 bases, J shed 3 bases, and the junction held 4 bases outside the gene matches. The CDR3 spells CASSQGQINQPQHF. CDR3 nucleotides: TGTGCCAGCAGCCAGGGACAGATCAATCAGCCCCAGCATTTT.

This clone was counted a few times. V gene TRBV15 combines with J gene TRBJ2-3; 10 nucleotides match TRBD2. CDR1 is LNHNV and CDR2 is YYDKDF in the germline V gene (reference sequence). This CDR3 is built from 16 residues. Trimming at V came to 5 bases and at J to 2 bases, leaving 7 bases not matched to a gene. CDR3 protein: CATSARTSGPTDTQYF. The CDR3 nucleotides read TGTGCCACCAGCGCGCGGACTAGCGGTCCCACAGATACGCAGTATTTT.

The chain uses TRBV5-6 and TRBJ2-2; 7 positions agree with TRBD1. This CDR3 spans 14 amino acids. Germline-derived CDR1 and CDR2 are SGHDT and YYEEEE. V lost 3 bases, J lost 6 bases, and 5 bases stayed unmatched. This chain's CDR3 is CASSYVQGSGELFF. The CDR3 DNA reads TGTGCCAGCAGCTATGTACAGGGGTCCGGGGAGCTGTTTTTT.

The V gene is TRBV7-2, the J gene TRBJ2-1; a possible D gene is TRBD2 (6 bases). Trimming took 7 bases from V and 0 from J, leaving 16 bases between them. The CDR3 spans 16 residues. Germline V CDR1 and CDR2: SGHTA, FQGNSA. The DNA of the CDR3 is TGTGCCAGCACCTTGGGGGGTACGAGCTCCTACAATGAGCAGTTCTTC. Its translation is CASTLGGTSSYNEQFF.